The clone carrying this T cell receptor beta chain came up a few times. As yet, its antigen is unknown. TCRdb processed the 5' RACE reads anew with MiXCR; each CDR3 protein has one entry. The sample yields 300,000 to 400,000 distinct CDR3 sequences, under 30% seen once. This specimen belongs to a study of T-cell memory formation after mild COVID-19. Study findings and constraints: From day 15 to 85, contracting clones were balanced between CD4 and CD8, whereas later expanders leaned toward CD4+.

This CDR3 spans 15 amino acids. J was trimmed by 5 bases and V by 3 bases; bases with no gene match: 9. Germline V gene data show CDR1 as SGHRS and CDR2 as YFSETQ. The specimen was PBMCs or a T cell subset sorted from them (not recorded which). The gene calls are TRBV5-1 and TRBJ2-3; 7 bases are a match to TRBD2. The TCR originated in an adult woman who had mild COVID-19 (a few samples of this study predate the infection). Cell type and time point are not known. The CDR3 DNA reads as TGCGCCAGCAGCTCGGGAAGCGCGGGAGAAGATACGCAGTATTTT. Amino acid sequence: CASSSGSAGEDTQYF. The full variable domain, completed using reference TRBV5-1 and TRBJ2-3, is KAGVTQTPRYLIKTRGQQVTLSCSPISGHRSVSWYQQTPGQGLQFLFEYFSETQRNKGNFPGRFSGRQFSNSRSEMNVSTLELGDSALYLCASSSGSAGEDTQYFGPGTRLTVL.